These 30 T cell receptor beta chains were all obtained from the same sample, sequenced in a study of human T cells and chemical hapten exposure. Time point defined: patch test 2, 6 weeks after DPC sensitization. This sample's treatment: therapeutic diphenylcyclopropenone sensitization with weekly scalp DPC. MiXCR was run by TCRdb on the RACE reads, yielding one entry per CDR3 protein. The table includes about 140,000 distinct CDR3 sequences, approximately 12% detected once. Sequencing was performed on whole blood, taken in connection with sensitization to the hapten diphenylcyclopropenone (DPC). Receptors originate from a woman aged 45 to 65 with alopecia areata. Some clones in this sample may be carry-over from other donors' samples.

This clonotype was counted only a few times. The V call is TRBV19, the J call TRBJ1-4; 8 bases are a match to TRBD1. Germline lookup yields CDR1 LNHDA and CDR2 SQIVND (reference sequence). V was pared by 3 bases and J by 3 bases, with 3 bases of the junction left unmatched. The CDR3 consists of 15 residues. CDR3: CASSMGTGANEKLFF. The DNA for the CDR3 is TGTGCCAGTAGTATGGGGACAGGTGCTAATGAAAAACTGTTTTTT.

This clonotype was found a few times. The chain links TRBV20-1 to TRBJ2-5; 10 positions agree with TRBD1. The CDR3 is 15 amino acids. Germline CDR1 reads DFQATT; CDR2 reads SNEGSKA (reference sequence). J was trimmed by 0 bases and V by 5 bases; bases with no gene match: 6. The CDR3 reads CSALPTGGDQETQYF. The CDR3 coding sequence is TGCAGTGCTCTCCCGACAGGGGGCGACCAAGAGACCCAGTACTTC.

In this sample, this clonotype turned up many times. This chain uses TRBV27 with TRBJ2-2, with D uncertain. The ends were cut back, 0 bases at V and 4 bases at J, with 3 bases in the middle. The CDR3 covers 13 residues. Germline V gives CDR1 MNHEY, CDR2 SMNVEV (reference sequence). In DNA, the CDR3 is TGTGCCAGCAGTTTATCCGGCACCGGGGAGCTGTTTTTT. This gives the protein CASSLSGTGELFF.

This clonotype has more than one count but fewer than ten. The conserved phenylalanine or tryptophan normally closing the CDR3 is absent here, so this likely arose from a read error. The rearrangement joins TRBV5-4 to TRBJ2-3; either TRBD1 or TRBD2 may supply D (5 bases each). CDR1 and CDR2 from the germline V gene are SGHNT and YYREEE (reference sequence). The CDR3 is 13 amino acids. V shed 5 bases and J shed 3 bases, with 10 bases lying between them. CDR3 in amino acids: CASRGRSTDTQYS. The CDR3 coding sequence is TGTGCCAGCAGGGGACGGAGTACAGATACGCAGTATTCT.

This clonotype was detected ten times or more. This sequence joins TRBV12-3 or TRBV12-4 and TRBJ2-6; 7 bases are shared with TRBD2. The junction had 2 bases not matched to a gene; V was cut back by 6 bases and J by 0 bases. This CDR3 region has 15 residues. CDR3 residues: CASSRTSSGANVLTF. DNA of the CDR3: TGTGCCAGCAGCCGGACTAGCTCTGGGGCCAACGTCCTGACTTTC.

This clonotype was counted a few times. This chain connects TRBV11-2 to TRBJ2-3; 10 bases match TRBD1. Germline lookup yields CDR1 SGHAT and CDR2 FQNNGV. V trimming: 4 bases; J trimming: 4 bases; junction bases outside the gene matches: 8. This CDR3 has 16 amino acids. The DNA for the CDR3 is TGTGCCAGCAGCTCCGACAGGGGGCCGGTGCCAGATACGCAGTATTTT. This encodes CASSSDRGPVPDTQYF.

This clonotype was counted a few times. This chain uses TRBV7-2 with TRBJ2-3, with D possibly being TRBD2 (5 bases). This CDR3 region has 14 residues. Germline values: CDR1 SGHTA, CDR2 FQGNSA. With 5 bases removed from V and 2 bases from J, the gap between germline ends came to 11 bases. The CDR3 is CASSRGGLTDTQYF. The CDR3 DNA reads as TGTGCCAGCAGCCGTGGAGGCCTCACAGATACGCAGTATTTT.

The rearrangement links TRBV3-1 to TRBJ1-1, with a tentative D call TRBD1 (5 bases). The germline V and J ends were trimmed by 4 bases and 1 base, with 22 bases remaining between them. Germline V gene sequence: CDR1 LGHDT, CDR2 YNNKEL (reference sequence). CDR3 length: 18 residues. The CDR3: CASSRNPGFGAQNTEAFF. As DNA, the CDR3 is TGTGCCAGCAGCCGAAATCCAGGTTTCGGGGCTCAGAACACTGAAGCTTTCTTT. Using reference TRBV3-1 and TRBJ1-1 for the parts outside the CDR3, the full variable domain is DTAVSQTPKYLVTQMGNDKSIKCEQNLGHDTMYWYKQDSKKFLKIMFSYNNKELIINETVPNRFSPKSPDKAHLNLHINSLELGDSAVYFCASSRNPGFGAQNTEAFFGQGTRLTVV.

This clonotype was seen ten or more times. V gene TRBV9 combines with J gene TRBJ2-7; the match to TRBD2 covers 8 bases. Germline CDR1 is SGDLS and CDR2 is YYNGEE. J lost 3 bases, V lost 4 bases, and 6 bases had no gene match. The CDR3 has 14 amino acids. The CDR3 DNA reads as TGTGCCAGCAGCAGGACCGGGACTAGCTACGAGCAGTACTTC. This gives the protein CASSRTGTSYEQYF.

The chain employs TRBV29-1 and TRBJ1-1; D might be TRBD1 (6 bases). The CDR3 runs to 12 residues. CDR1 and CDR2 from the germline V gene are SQVTM and ANQGSEA. V was trimmed by 7 bases and J by 4 bases, leaving 13 bases between them. Here the CDR3 DNA reads TGCAGCGCCCAAACAGGGATCACTGAAGCTTTCTTT. Translated: CSAQTGITEAFF.

This clonotype was counted many times. The CDR3: CASSPSGTSAWSDTDTQYF. The DNA of the CDR3 is TGTGCCAGCAGCCCATCCGGGACTAGCGCCTGGTCTGACACAGATACGCAGTATTTT. The chain has TRBV12-3 or TRBV12-4 and TRBJ2-3, with 10 bases lining up with TRBD2. V lost 6 bases to trimming and J lost 2 bases; unmatched junction nucleotides: 17. This CDR3 contains 19 residues.

The table lists this clonotype with many counts. The junction shows a germline mismatch at one end, possibly a read error. The genes are TRBV7-9 and TRBJ2-1; D is unresolved. Germline CDR1 reads SEHNR; CDR2 reads FQNEAQ (reference sequence). The CDR3 consists of 13 residues. CDR3 coding DNA: TGTGCCAGCAGCCTCCCCGGCGGTCTGGGTGTGGTTTTC. It translates to CASSLPGGLGVVF. Together with reference TRBV7-9 and TRBJ2-1, the CDR3 gives the full variable domain: DTGVSQNPRHKITKRGQNVTFRCDPISEHNRLYWYRQTLGQGPEFLTYFQNEAQLEKSRLLSDRFSAERPKGSFSTLEIQRTEQGDSAMYLCASSLPGGLGVVFGPGTRLTVL.

This clonotype appeared a few times. The chain combines TRBV5-1 with TRBJ2-5; D may be TRBD2 (6 bases). The CDR3 length is 14 residues. The germline V gene has CDR1 SGHRS and CDR2 YFSETQ. V was pared by 5 bases and J by 5 bases, with 16 bases between. In DNA, the CDR3 is TGCGCCAGCAGATTCGGGACTCTAGATGAGACCCAGTACTTC. This gives the protein CASRFGTLDETQYF. The full variable domain, with the rest looked up from reference TRBV5-1 and TRBJ2-5, is KAGVTQTPRYLIKTRGQQVTLSCSPISGHRSVSWYQQTPGQGLQFLFEYFSETQRNKGNFPGRFSGRQFSNSRSEMNVSTLELGDSALYLCASRFGTLDETQYFGPGTRLLVL.

The table lists this clonotype with many counts. The chain recombines TRBV12-3 or TRBV12-4 with TRBJ2-7; D possibly corresponds to TRBD2 (7 bases). Trimming pared 7 bases from V and 0 bases from J, leaving 13 bases between. The CDR3 runs 14 residues. CDR3 sequence reads: CASTKGGGSYEQYF. CDR3 nucleotide sequence: TGTGCCAGCACCAAGGGGGGGGGCTCCTACGAGCAGTACTTC.

This clonotype was seen at least ten times. The chain is built from TRBV29-1 and TRBJ1-2; TRBD1 agrees at 10 bases. This CDR3 is built from 11 residues. CDR1 is SQVTM, CDR2 ANQGSEA, per germline. Trimming cost V 7 bases and J 7 bases; bases outside gene matches: 3. CDR3 amino acids: CSAGQGGGYTF. In DNA, the CDR3 is TGCAGCGCCGGACAGGGGGGTGGCTACACCTTC.

This clonotype showed up just a few times. The gene calls are TRBV5-1 and TRBJ1-3; D is uncertain. This CDR3 contains 15 residues. The ends were cut back, 1 base at V and 0 bases at J, with 8 bases in the middle. Germline V gene data show CDR1 as SGHRS and CDR2 as YFSETQ. CDR3 DNA: TGCGCCAGCAGCTTGCCTCAACACTCTGGAAACACCATATATTTT. Translation: CASSLPQHSGNTIYF.

The V and J genes are TRBV29-1 and TRBJ2-5; no reliable D call. This CDR3 is 11 amino acids long. The germline gives CDR1 SQVTM, CDR2 ANQGSEA. The CDR3 nucleotides are TGCGGCGCGCGGATTGGGGAGACCCAGTACTTC. As protein: CGARIGETQYF.

This clonotype was counted at least ten times. As DNA, the CDR3 is TGTGCCAGCAGTTACGATGCAGGGAAGGATGGCTACACCTTC. Its protein product is CASSYDAGKDGYTF. The chain combines TRBV6-6 with TRBJ1-2; the D gene is possibly TRBD1 (5 bases). The CDR3 runs 14 residues. Germline CDR1 is MNHNY and CDR2 is SVGAGI (reference sequence). Between the trimmed V and J ends, which lost 2 bases and 6 bases, there was a span of 13 bases.

Note on this clonotype: At one end the junction does not follow the germline gene, possibly because of a read error. The chain uses TRBV5-1 and TRBJ2-5; 7 bases agree with TRBD1. Germline CDR1 and CDR2: SGHRS and YFSETQ. CDR3 length: 15 amino acids. The CDR3 sequence is CASSLAGQASETQYF. CDR3 bases: TGCGCCAGCAGTTTGGCAGGACAGGCGTCAGAGACCCAGTACTTC.

A few counts support this clonotype. The chain uses TRBV12-3 or TRBV12-4 and TRBJ2-4; no clear D gene. Deletions cut 6 bases from V and 1 base from J, with 16 bases between. The CDR3 covers 16 residues. CDR3 loop: CASSSMREEAKNIQYF. The CDR3 nucleotides are TGTGCCAGCAGCTCTATGCGAGAGGAGGCCAAAAACATTCAGTACTTC.

The chain recombines TRBV18 with TRBJ2-7; no reliable D call. In germline, CDR1 is KGHSH, CDR2 LQKENI. The CDR3 contains 12 residues. V lost 6 bases, J lost 1 base, and 7 bases lay in between. DNA of the CDR3: TGTGCCAGCTCGACCCAGTCCTACGAGCAGTACTTC. It yields the protein CASSTQSYEQYF.

This clonotype was counted only a few times. The rearrangement joins TRBV5-1 to TRBJ2-3; 14 bases line up with TRBD2. CDR3 length: 15 residues. CDR1 SGHRS and CDR2 YFSETQ come from the germline V gene. J lost 5 bases, V lost 4 bases, and 3 bases had no gene match. CDR3 region: CASSPGTSGRDTQYF. CDR3 in DNA: TGCGCCAGCAGCCCCGGGACTAGCGGGAGAGATACGCAGTATTTT.

This clonotype was detected a few times. The chain couples TRBV21-1 to TRBJ2-3; the table's D gene call, TRBD1, was not cross checked with the DNA. TRBV21-1 has pseudogene status. The CDR3 loop spans 17 amino acids. The CDR3 sequence: CASSKDAGIRGPDTQYF. CDR3 DNA sequence: TGTGCCAGCAGCAAAGACGCGGGAATCAGGGGCCCAGATACGCAGTATTTT.

This clonotype was detected a few times. This chain links TRBV7-3 with TRBJ2-3; weak D call: TRBD1 (6 bases). The V gene's germline CDR1 is SGHTA and CDR2 FQGTGA. V lost 3 bases, J lost 1 base, and 8 bases lay in between. This CDR3 comprises 14 residues. This CDR3 reads CASSLDSGTDTQYF. The CDR3 nucleotides read TGTGCCAGCAGCTTGGACAGCGGCACAGATACGCAGTATTTT.

The V and J genes are TRBV4-3 and TRBJ2-7, with 10 bases aligning to TRBD1. Germline V gene data show CDR1 as LGHNA and CDR2 as YSLEER. The CDR3 is made up of 17 amino acids. Trimming cost V 0 bases and J 1 base; bases outside gene matches: 6. The CDR3 DNA reads TGCGCCAGCAGCCAAGAGACGACAGGGGGCCAGTCCTACGAGCAGTACTTC. It is translated as CASSQETTGGQSYEQYF.

V gene TRBV19 combines with J gene TRBJ2-5, with D maybe TRBD2 (6 bases). From germline, CDR1 is LNHDA and CDR2 SQIVND (reference sequence). The CDR3 length is 14 residues. The V gene lost 4 bases and the J gene lost 1 base, with 10 bases spanning the gap. Written as DNA, the CDR3 is TGTGCCAGTAGTACCGGACTAACCCAAGAGACCCAGTACTTC. Translated, it gives CASSTGLTQETQYF.

This clonotype was recorded at least ten times. J is TRBJ1-3 and V is TRBV10-2; D is uncertain. The CDR3 loop spans 14 amino acids. V was trimmed by 6 bases and J by 2 bases, leaving 11 bases between them. Germline V gene data show CDR1 as WSHSY and CDR2 as SAAADI. This CDR3 is CASRVPLPGNTIYF. For the CDR3, the DNA is TGCGCCAGCAGGGTTCCGCTTCCTGGAAACACCATATATTTT.

This clonotype has just a few counts. The chain joins TRBV9 to TRBJ2-1, with 12 bases lining up with TRBD2. J was trimmed by 4 bases and V by 3 bases; bases with no gene match: 5. Germline values: CDR1 SGDLS, CDR2 YYNGEE. This CDR3 comprises 16 residues. The CDR3, as DNA: TGTGCCAGCAGCGGGCTAGCGGGAGGGCCTTACAATGAGCAGTTCTTC. This gives the protein CASSGLAGGPYNEQFF. Full variable domain (rest looked up from reference TRBV9 and TRBJ2-1): DSGVTQTPKHLITATGQRVTLRCSPRSGDLSVYWYQQSLDQGLQFLIQYYNGEERAKGNILERFSAQQFPDLHSELNLSSLELGDSALYFCASSGLAGGPYNEQFFGPGTRLTVL.

As DNA, the CDR3 is TGTGCCTGGAGTCCGGCGGGAATGGGCTACACCTTC. This sequence encodes CAWSPAGMGYTF. The rearrangement joins TRBV30 to TRBJ1-2, with unresolved D. Germline V gene sequence: CDR1 GTSNPN, CDR2 SVGIG (reference sequence). The CDR3 covers 12 residues. V was shortened by 2 bases and J by 8 bases, with 12 bases between the two germline ends. Looking up the rest from reference TRBV30 and TRBJ1-2 gives the full variable domain: SQTIHQWPATLVQPVGSPLSLECTVEGTSNPNLYWYRQAAGRGLQLLFYSVGIGQISSEVPQNLSASRPQDRQFILSSKKLLLSDSGFYLCAWSPAGMGYTFGSGTRLTVV.

In its sample, this clonotype was seen a few times. The V and J genes are TRBV19 and TRBJ2-1, with 12 bases aligning to TRBD2. The CDR3 is 19 residues long. Germline CDR1 and CDR2: LNHDA and SQIVND (reference sequence). Trimming cost V 4 bases and J 5 bases; bases outside gene matches: 15. CDR3 coding DNA: TGTGCCAGTAGTAGCGGGCGGGCTAGCGGGAGGGCAAGGAACAATGAGCAGTTCTTC. Translation gives CASSSGRASGRARNNEQFF.